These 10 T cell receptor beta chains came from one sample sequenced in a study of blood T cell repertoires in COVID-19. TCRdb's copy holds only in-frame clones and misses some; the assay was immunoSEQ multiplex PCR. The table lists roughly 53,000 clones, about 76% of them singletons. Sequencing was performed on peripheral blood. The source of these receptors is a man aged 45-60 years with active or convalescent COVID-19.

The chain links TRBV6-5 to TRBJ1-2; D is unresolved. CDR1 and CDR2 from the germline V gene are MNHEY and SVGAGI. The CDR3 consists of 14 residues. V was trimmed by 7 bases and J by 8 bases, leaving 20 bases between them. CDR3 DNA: TGTGCCAGCACCCCGGACGCGTATCCGGGAGGCTACACCTTC. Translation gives CASTPDAYPGGYTF.

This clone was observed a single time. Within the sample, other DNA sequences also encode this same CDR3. This chain's CDR3 is CASSLGLGQGNSPLHF. CDR3 DNA sequence: TGCGCCAGCAGCTTGGGGTTAGGACAGGGGAATTCACCCCTCCACTTT. The V and J genes are TRBV5-1 and TRBJ1-6, with 9 bases aligning to TRBD1. V lost 0 bases, J lost 7 bases, and 5 bases stayed unmatched. Germline values: CDR1 SGHRS, CDR2 YFSETQ. This CDR3 is 16 amino acids long.

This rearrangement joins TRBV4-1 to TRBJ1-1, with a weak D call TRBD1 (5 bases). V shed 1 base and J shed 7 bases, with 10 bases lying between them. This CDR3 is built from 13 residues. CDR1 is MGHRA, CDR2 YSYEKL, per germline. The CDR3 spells CASSQVMGGEAFF. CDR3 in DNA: TGCGCCAGCAGCCAAGTAATGGGGGGTGAAGCTTTCTTT.

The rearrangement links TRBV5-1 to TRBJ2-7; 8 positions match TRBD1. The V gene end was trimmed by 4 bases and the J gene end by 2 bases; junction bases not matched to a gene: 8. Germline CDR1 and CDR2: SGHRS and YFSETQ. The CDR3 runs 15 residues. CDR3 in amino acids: CASSIRQGSTYEQYF. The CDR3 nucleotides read TGCGCCAGCAGCATACGACAGGGGTCGACCTACGAGCAGTACTTC.

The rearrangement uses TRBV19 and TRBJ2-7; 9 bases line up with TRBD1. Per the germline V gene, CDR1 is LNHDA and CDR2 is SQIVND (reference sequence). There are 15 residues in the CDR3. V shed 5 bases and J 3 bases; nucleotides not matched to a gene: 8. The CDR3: CASSPRTGEGYEQYF. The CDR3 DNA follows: TGTGCCAGTAGTCCAAGGACAGGGGAGGGCTACGAGCAGTACTTC.

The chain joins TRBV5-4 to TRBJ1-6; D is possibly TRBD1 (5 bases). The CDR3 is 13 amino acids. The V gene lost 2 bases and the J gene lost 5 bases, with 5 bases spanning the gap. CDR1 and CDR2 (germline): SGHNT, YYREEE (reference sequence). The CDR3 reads CASSLQDNSPLHF. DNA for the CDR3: TGTGCCAGCAGCTTACAGGATAATTCACCCCTCCACTTT.

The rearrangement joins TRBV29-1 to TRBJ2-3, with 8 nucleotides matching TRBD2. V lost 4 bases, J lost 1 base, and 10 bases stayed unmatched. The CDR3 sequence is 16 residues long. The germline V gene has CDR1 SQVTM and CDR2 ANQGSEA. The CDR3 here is CSVVHRGRGGTDTQYF. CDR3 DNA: TGCAGCGTTGTCCACCGTGGGCGGGGGGGCACAGATACGCAGTATTTT.

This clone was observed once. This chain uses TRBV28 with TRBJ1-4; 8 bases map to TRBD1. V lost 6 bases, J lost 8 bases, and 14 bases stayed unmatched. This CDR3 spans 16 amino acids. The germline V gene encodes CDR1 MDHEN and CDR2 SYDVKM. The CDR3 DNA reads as TGTGCCAGCAGCCTCCCACGACAGGGGCGGCCAGAAAAACTGTTTTTT. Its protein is CASSLPRQGRPEKLFF.

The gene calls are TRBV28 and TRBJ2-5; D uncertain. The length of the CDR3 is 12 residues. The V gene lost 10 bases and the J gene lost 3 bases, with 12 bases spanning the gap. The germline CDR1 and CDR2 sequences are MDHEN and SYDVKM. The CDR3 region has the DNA TGTGCCACCGAAGGTGACAAAGAGACCCAGTACTTC. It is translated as CATEGDKETQYF.

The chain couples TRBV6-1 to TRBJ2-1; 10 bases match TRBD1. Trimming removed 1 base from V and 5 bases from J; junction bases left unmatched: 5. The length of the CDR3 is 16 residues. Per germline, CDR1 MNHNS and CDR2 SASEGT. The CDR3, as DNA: TGTGCCAGCAGTGAAGTATTGGGGACAGGGGACAATGAGCAGTTCTTC. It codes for CASSEVLGTGDNEQFF.